Shown below are 23 T cell receptor beta chains from a single sample sequenced in a study of naive and memory T cell subsets. Two oligonucleotides, mixed equimolar, formed the beta constant-region primer covering TRBC1 and TRBC2. MiXCR was run by TCRdb on the UMI-ligation and nested PCR reads, yielding one entry per CDR3 protein. Of around 29,000 distinct CDR3 sequences in the sample, roughly 10% were seen once. Sequencing input: effector memory CD4+ T cells from blood. The subset: effector memory, CD45RA- CD27-. The receptors come from a human donor in good health.

This clonotype was observed a few times. The V and J genes are TRBV5-1 and TRBJ2-6, with 7 bases lining up with TRBD1. This CDR3 has 15 residues. Germline CDR1 and CDR2: SGHRS and YFSETQ. Unmatched junction bases numbered 2, after V lost 3 bases and J lost 2 bases. DNA of the CDR3: TGCGCCAGCAGCTCCGGGACAGCTGGGGCCAACGTCCTGACTTTC. It yields the protein CASSSGTAGANVLTF.

The chain carries TRBV5-5 and TRBJ2-1, with no clear D. CDR3 size: 17 residues. The V and J ends lost 4 bases and 0 bases respectively, with 17 bases between them. Germline CDR1 and CDR2: SGHKS and YYEKEE (reference sequence). CDR3 sequence (DNA): TGTGCCAGCAGCATCATTAAAAGCTGGTTCTCCTACAATGAGCAGTTCTTC. Protein: CASSIIKSWFSYNEQFF.

This clonotype occurred many times. The chain links TRBV21-1 to TRBJ1-6; the D segment call TRBD1 is taken from the table without a DNA check. TRBV21-1 is marked as a pseudogene. CDR3 size: 19 residues. This chain's CDR3 is CASSKEVLRGCRESSPLHF. CDR3 in DNA: TGTGCCAGCAGCAAAGAAGTTTTGCGGGGTTGCAGGGAGAGTTCACCCCTCCACTTT.

In this sample, this clonotype turned up a few times. The chain is built from TRBV18 and TRBJ2-7; 7 nucleotides agree with TRBD1. The CDR3 has 15 amino acids. Germline loops: CDR1 KGHSH, CDR2 LQKENI. Unmatched junction bases numbered 9, after V lost 2 bases and J lost 5 bases. The CDR3 DNA reads as TGTGCCAGCTCACCATTCAAGACAGGGCGGAACGAGCAGTACTTC. The encoded protein is CASSPFKTGRNEQYF.

The gene calls are TRBV4-3 and TRBJ2-5; 11 bases align to TRBD1. Germline assignment: CDR1 LGHNA and CDR2 YSLEER. The length of the CDR3 is 14 residues. With V trimmed by 4 bases and J by 4 bases, 2 bases remained unmatched. CDR3 nucleotide sequence: TGCGCCAGCAGCCCCGGGACAGGGGGAGAGACCCAGTACTTC. Encoded protein: CASSPGTGGETQYF.

The sample holds a few counts of this clonotype. The CDR3 sequence is CASSSDPRGRGTEAFF. The DNA for the CDR3 is TGTGCCAGCAGCTCGGACCCCAGGGGGCGAGGGACTGAAGCTTTCTTT. The chain carries TRBV7-9 and TRBJ1-1; TRBD1 agrees at 8 bases. The CDR3 length is 16 residues. Trimming at V came to 4 bases and at J to 5 bases, leaving 12 bases not matched to a gene. Germline CDR1 and CDR2: SEHNR and FQNEAQ (reference sequence).

The sample holds many counts of this clonotype. The chain carries TRBV29-1 and TRBJ1-4; 9 bases match TRBD1. This CDR3 is 13 amino acids long. Germline V gene sequence: CDR1 SQVTM, CDR2 ANQGSEA. J lost 6 bases, V lost 4 bases, and 3 bases had no gene match. The CDR3 region is CSVGRTGDEKLFF. The DNA of the CDR3 is TGCAGCGTTGGCCGGACAGGGGATGAAAAACTGTTTTTT.

This chain joins TRBV11-1 and TRBJ2-7, with D perhaps matching TRBD1 (6 bases). The germline gives CDR1 SGHAT, CDR2 FQDESV (reference sequence). The germline V and J ends were trimmed by 5 bases and 0 bases, with 14 bases remaining between them. This CDR3 has 15 amino acids. CDR3 DNA sequence: TGTGCCAGCAGCCGCCATGGACAGTCCTCCTACGAGCAGTACTTC. Translation gives CASSRHGQSSYEQYF. Full variable domain (missing parts from reference TRBV11-1 and TRBJ2-7): EAEVAQSPRYKITEKSQAVAFWCDPISGHATLYWYRQILGQGPELLVQFQDESVVDDSQLPKDRFSAERLKGVDSTLKIQPAELGDSAMYLCASSRHGQSSYEQYFGPGTRLTVT.

This clonotype was observed at least ten times. CDR3 amino acids: CASSYRGPNEQYF. CDR3 in DNA: TGTGCCAGCAGTTACCGGGGGCCCAACGAGCAGTACTTC. This sequence joins TRBV6-5 and TRBJ2-7; D may be TRBD1 or TRBD2 (6 bases each). The germline V and J ends were trimmed by 2 bases and 5 bases, with 10 bases remaining between them. CDR3 length equals 13 residues. Per germline, CDR1 MNHEY and CDR2 SVGAGI.

This clonotype occurred many times. CDR3 bases: TGTGCCAGCAGCCGGCTCGACAGGAATGAAGCTTTCTTT. Amino acid sequence: CASSRLDRNEAFF. This rearrangement joins TRBV11-2 to TRBJ1-1; weak D call: TRBD1 (6 bases). This CDR3 contains 13 residues. The V gene's germline CDR1 is SGHAT and CDR2 FQNNGV. V shed 5 bases and J shed 7 bases, with 14 bases lying between them.

This chain joins TRBV7-2 and TRBJ2-7; D may be TRBD1 (6 bases). This CDR3 spans 13 amino acids. Germline V gives CDR1 SGHTA, CDR2 FQGNSA. Between the trimmed V and J ends, which lost 2 bases and 5 bases, there was a span of 10 bases. Here the CDR3 DNA reads TGTGCCAGCAGCTTATCCAGGGGTAACGAGCAGTACTTC. Protein product: CASSLSRGNEQYF.

The V and J genes are TRBV12-3 or TRBV12-4 and TRBJ1-4; 7 nucleotides line up with TRBD1. This CDR3 comprises 14 residues. V lost 6 bases and J lost 7; bases outside the gene matches: 8. CDR3: CASSKTGFTEKLFF. CDR3 sequence (DNA): TGTGCCAGCAGCAAGACAGGGTTCACTGAAAAACTGTTTTTT.

This clonotype was observed at least ten times. J is TRBJ2-7 and V is TRBV20-1; weak D call: TRBD1 (6 bases). CDR1 is DFQATT, CDR2 SNEGSKA, per germline (reference sequence). The CDR3 extends over 12 amino acids. V was cut by 6 bases and J by 4 bases, with 13 bases left in between. The CDR3 nucleotides are TGCAGTGCCCAGGGGCTCAGGTACGAGCAGTACTTC. The encoded protein is CSAQGLRYEQYF.

This clonotype was recorded a few times. The chain recombines TRBV27 with TRBJ2-3; 8 bases fit TRBD2. The germline V gene encodes CDR1 MNHEY and CDR2 SMNVEV (reference sequence). The trim removed 8 bases at V and 6 bases at J, leaving 10 bases unmatched. The CDR3 covers 14 residues. This chain's CDR3 is CASGGGLALDTQYF. CDR3 bases: TGTGCCAGCGGCGGCGGACTAGCCCTGGATACGCAGTATTTT.

This clonotype is labeled medium-sized. The chain recombines TRBV9 with TRBJ2-7; TRBD1 is a possible D gene (6 bases). Germline assignment: CDR1 SGDLS and CDR2 YYNGEE. The CDR3 covers 15 residues. Between the trimmed V and J ends, which lost 3 bases and 5 bases, there was a span of 18 bases. The CDR3 DNA is TGTGCCAGCAGCGCAGACGGGCAGGGGCGGAACGAGCAGTACTTC. Translation: CASSADGQGRNEQYF.

V usage is TRBV20-1 and J usage is TRBJ1-6, with D perhaps matching TRBD1 (5 bases). The V and J ends lost 3 bases and 8 bases respectively, with 20 bases between them. Germline CDR1 is DFQATT and CDR2 is SNEGSKA (reference sequence). The CDR3 spans 16 residues. The CDR3 sequence: CSARMGGFTLDSPLHF. For the CDR3, the DNA is TGCAGTGCTAGGATGGGGGGGTTTACTTTGGATTCACCCCTCCACTTT.

This clonotype was observed a few times. The chain has TRBV20-1 and TRBJ2-3; D might be TRBD1 (7 bases). V dropped 6 bases and J dropped 6 bases, with 10 bases sitting between them. CDR1 is DFQATT, CDR2 SNEGSKA, per germline (reference sequence). The CDR3 covers 11 residues. The CDR3 region is CSAPGGDTQYF. The CDR3 nucleotides read TGCAGTGCGCCAGGGGGGGATACGCAGTATTTT.

This clonotype appeared a few times. The chain is built from TRBV6-5 and TRBJ1-2; weak D call: TRBD1 (6 bases). Germline V CDR1 and CDR2: MNHEY, SVGAGI. V gave up 2 bases and J gave up 4 bases, with 11 bases separating them. The CDR3 contains 14 residues. CDR3 sequence: CASSYSGQSYGYTF. The DNA for the CDR3 is TGTGCCAGCAGTTACAGCGGACAGTCCTATGGCTACACCTTC.

This clonotype appeared many times. The chain links TRBV2 to TRBJ1-5; 10 bases fit TRBD1. Germline lookup yields CDR1 SNHLY and CDR2 FYNNEI. CDR3 size: 14 residues. Germline trimming cut 4 bases from V and 7 bases from J; bases unmatched to any gene: 4. The CDR3 DNA sequence: TGTGCCAGCAGTGGACAGGGGGCTGGGCAGCCCCAGCATTTT. Encoded protein: CASSGQGAGQPQHF.

The chain uses TRBV19 and TRBJ1-4; no clear D. Germline CDR1 and CDR2: LNHDA and SQIVND (reference sequence). The CDR3 covers 12 residues. Trimming shortened V by 5 bases and J by 7 bases, and 8 bases separated the two germline ends. CDR3 sequence reads: CASSAAFEKLFF. The CDR3 DNA sequence: TGTGCCAGTAGTGCCGCTTTTGAAAAACTGTTTTTT.

The V and J genes are TRBV6-2 or TRBV6-3 and TRBJ1-5; 9 nucleotides agree with TRBD1. J was trimmed by 2 bases and V by 6 bases; bases with no gene match: 5. CDR3 length equals 15 residues. Germline V lookup: CDR1 MNHEY, CDR2 SVGEGT. CDR3 DNA sequence: TGTGCCAGCAGCGGGACAGGGCTCGGCAATCAGCCCCAGCATTTT. This gives the protein CASSGTGLGNQPQHF.

The chain combines TRBV20-1 with TRBJ1-2; no definite D call. Germline-derived CDR1 and CDR2 are DFQATT and SNEGSKA (reference sequence). V was trimmed by 6 bases and J by 4 bases, leaving 15 bases between them. The CDR3 runs 13 residues. The chain's CDR3 is CSAVYREFYGYTF. DNA of the CDR3: TGCAGTGCCGTATACAGAGAATTCTATGGCTACACCTTC.

In this sample, this clonotype turned up many times. V is TRBV15 and J is TRBJ2-3, with TRBD2 as a possible D gene (7 bases). The germline CDR1 and CDR2 sequences are LNHNV and YYDKDF (reference sequence). V gave up 1 base and J gave up 3 bases, with 11 bases separating them. The CDR3 sequence is 15 residues long. The chain's CDR3 is CATSRGRGQTDTQYF. In nucleotides, the CDR3 is TGTGCCACCAGCAGAGGGCGGGGGCAAACAGATACGCAGTATTTT.